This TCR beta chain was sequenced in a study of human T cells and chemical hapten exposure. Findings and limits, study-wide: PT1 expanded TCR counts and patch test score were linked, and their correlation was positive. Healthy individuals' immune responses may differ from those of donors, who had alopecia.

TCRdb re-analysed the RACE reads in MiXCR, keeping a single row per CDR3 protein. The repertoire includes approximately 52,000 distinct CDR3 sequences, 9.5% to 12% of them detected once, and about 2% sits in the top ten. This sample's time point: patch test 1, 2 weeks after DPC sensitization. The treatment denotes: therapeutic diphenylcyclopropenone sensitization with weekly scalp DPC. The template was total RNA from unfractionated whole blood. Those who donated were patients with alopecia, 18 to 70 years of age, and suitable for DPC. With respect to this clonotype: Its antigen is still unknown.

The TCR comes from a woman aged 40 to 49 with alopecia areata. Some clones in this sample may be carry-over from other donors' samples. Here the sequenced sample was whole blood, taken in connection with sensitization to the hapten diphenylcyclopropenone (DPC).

CDR3 nucleotides: TGTGCCAGCAGCCCGGAGGGGTACGAGCAGTACTTC. Translated, it gives CASSPEGYEQYF. The genes are TRBV12-3 or TRBV12-4 and TRBJ2-7; a weak D match, TRBD2 (6 bases). Trimming took off 6 bases at V and 4 bases at J, with 10 bases between the two ends. The CDR3 consists of 12 residues.